This T cell receptor (beta chain) was identified during a study of chemoradiotherapy in HPV16-positive cancers. Study-level background: Candidate HPV-specific T-cell clones and common TCR motifs came from functional assays in a couple of HPV16-positive patients. Study-level results: The functional HPV-specific definition rests on just a couple of HPV16-positive patients. Non-HPV-specific T cells did not expand in tumors during treatment, whereas candidate HPV-specific clones and E7-related motifs did.

A word on this clone: Its cognate antigen is unknown.

Some clones are missing from TCRdb's copy, which holds only in-frame ones; the method was immunoSEQ multiplex PCR. Among under 8,500 clones, roughly 89% were seen once, and the ten largest hold 14%. The specimen comprised blood, sampled from a patient who underwent chemoradiotherapy. This receptor was identified in a human donor with HPV-associated anogenital cancer.

The chain's CDR3 is CSVLTKGQLHEQYF. As DNA, the CDR3 is TGCAGCGTCCTTACGAAAGGACAGCTCCACGAGCAGTACTTC. The chain links TRBV29-1 to TRBJ2-7; D perhaps matches TRBD1 (6 bases). The CDR3 is 14 amino acids. Germline CDR1 SQVTM, CDR2 ANQGSEA. V gave up 6 bases and J gave up 5 bases, with 20 bases separating them.